Each of the 4 T cell receptor beta chains below was sequenced from the same sample in a study of Tregs in tolerant kidney transplant recipients. Measured with immunoSEQ multiplex PCR; TCRdb has only the in-frame clones, and not every one. The repertoire table contains some 5,800 clones. Mixed chimerism was transient after nonmyeloablative marrow transplants from related graft donors. The sample here was CD8+ T cells from blood (PBMCs), taken 12 months after the transplant. The receptors shown here come from a human patient who received a combined kidney and bone marrow transplant. Some T cells may be transferred from the graft donor.

Concerning this clone itself: The CDR3 goes on 3 residues after the read ends, and that part is filled in from the germline J gene. V is TRBV20-1 and J is TRBJ2-1; 9 nucleotides align to TRBD2. Germline V CDR1 and CDR2: DFQATT, SNEGSKA (reference sequence). Unmatched junction bases numbered 1, after V lost 1 base and J lost 3 bases. The CDR3 sequence is 14 residues long. CDR3 bases read: TGCAGTGCTAGAGGACTAGCGGACTACAATGAG. This translates into CSARGLADYNE. The whole CDR3 region reads CSARGLADYNEQFF.

In the case of this clone: The read gets to within 3 residues of the CDR3 end, and the germline J gene fills in the rest. The V and J genes are TRBV7-2 and TRBJ2-1, with D possibly being TRBD2 (6 bases). Germline CDR1 reads SGHTA; CDR2 reads FQGNSA. There are 13 residues in the CDR3. V was cut by 6 bases and J by 3 bases, with 9 bases left in between. The sequenced part of the CDR3 DNA is TGTGCCAGCAGTGGGACTGTCTACAATGAG. This sequence encodes CASSGTVYNE. The full CDR3 protein reads CASSGTVYNEQFF.

As for this clone: The sequenced fragment ends 3 residues before the CDR3 boundary, so the rest is inferred from the germline J gene. This chain links TRBV4-1 with TRBJ2-5; D assignment may be TRBD1 or TRBD2 (6 bases each). The length of the CDR3 is 14 residues. CDR1 and CDR2 from the germline V gene are MGHRA and YSYEKL. V gave up 3 bases and J gave up 5 bases, with 13 bases separating them. The part of the CDR3 DNA that was read is TGCGCCAGCAGCCACCCGACAGGAGGGGAGACC. It translates to CASSHPTGGET. The full CDR3 reads CASSHPTGGETQYF.

As regards this clone: Coverage ceases 3 residues before the CDR3 finishes, and the germline J gene fills in the end. The chain links TRBV28 to TRBJ2-7; 9 bases line up with TRBD1. Germline V gene sequence: CDR1 MDHEN, CDR2 SYDVKM. The CDR3 extends over 15 amino acids. Unmatched junction bases numbered 5, after V lost 2 bases and J lost 3 bases. The covered CDR3 bases are TGTGCCAGCAGTTTAGGACAGGGGATACTCTACGAG. Protein sequence: CASSLGQGILYE. The entire CDR3 sequence reads CASSLGQGILYEQYF.